This T cell receptor beta chain was sequenced for a study of blood T cell repertoires in COVID-19 (dated by TCRdb to the early 2020s). Study-level background: Collaborator samples came from the United States, Italy and Spain and covered acute and convalescent phases of COVID-19. The prospective study material was composed of cDNA or gDNA derived from T cells, B-cell-depleted T cells, or PBMCs. Subjects who had been exposed to COVID-19, were actively infected with it, or had recovered from it provided the deeply sampled blood TCRbeta repertoires that made up the dataset. The repertoires were released in a freely available public database intended as a resource for research on the immune response to SARS-CoV-2. The samples were drawn from two sources: the first 160 participants of the ongoing ImmuneRACE study, and 1,000 to 1,500 subjects contributed by 6 global collaborators. Sample metadata almost always included a de-identified subject ID, COVID-19 status, age in years and sex. Where HLA class I and class II types were available, the types were taken from metadata supplied by the sample provider, not from assay-based typing.

V loses 4 bases at its end and J loses 7 bases; junction bases beyond the gene matches: 8. CDR1 is given as SQVTM and CDR2 as ANQGSEA, both from the germline V gene. The CDR3 runs 13 amino acids, cysteine and phenylalanine included. Here the CDR3 DNA is all that survives: 39 bases in frame from base 1. A note on this clone: The antigen this receptor binds is unknown. Base qualities are missing; no much larger clone stands one base away.

In Seattle, one collaborating source enrolled patients while the infection was active and tracked those patients longitudinally over the course of disease. Whole blood was collected in K2EDTA tubes by collaborating institutions according to the institutions' own protocols. For TCRbeta analysis, collaborator samples were shipped as frozen whole blood, as isolated PBMCs, or as DNA extracted from either sample type. Overall results and qualifications from the work: The amount of clinical and demographic metadata varied by source and participant and was provided uncurated.

TCRbeta CDR3 regions were amplified from genomic DNA by means of the immunoSEQ Assay, a bias-controlled multiplex PCR. The authors' pipeline ran thus. The number of nucleated cells in each sample was estimated from the amplification of reference gene primers within the assay. To quantify the absolute abundance of each unique TCRbeta CDR3 rearrangement, sequence reads were collapsed and filtered. For each sample, productive Simpson clonality was calculated by taking the square root of Simpson's diversity index across productive rearrangements. Imported from immuneACCESS, the table was reduced by TCRdb to in-frame sequences with V and J called. These copies leave out some clones; in studies compared against another copy, an unresolved V gene accounts for under half, and the cause of the remainder is not known. The V and J calls and clone size were taken over from that table, and D and trimming were inferred from the DNA. The sample includes some 94,000 clones, with roughly 85% observed a single time. The ten largest account for approximately 16% of the sample.

Recombination joined TRBV29-1 with TRBJ1-1; TRBD1 aligns with 8 central bases. The sequence was obtained from a woman aged 60 to 75 with COVID-19, enrolled during active disease. Material for sequencing was peripheral blood. CDR3 protein: CSVARDRSLEAFF. The DNA sequence follows: TGCAGCGTTGCCAGGGACAGGAGCCTTGAAGCTTTCTTT.